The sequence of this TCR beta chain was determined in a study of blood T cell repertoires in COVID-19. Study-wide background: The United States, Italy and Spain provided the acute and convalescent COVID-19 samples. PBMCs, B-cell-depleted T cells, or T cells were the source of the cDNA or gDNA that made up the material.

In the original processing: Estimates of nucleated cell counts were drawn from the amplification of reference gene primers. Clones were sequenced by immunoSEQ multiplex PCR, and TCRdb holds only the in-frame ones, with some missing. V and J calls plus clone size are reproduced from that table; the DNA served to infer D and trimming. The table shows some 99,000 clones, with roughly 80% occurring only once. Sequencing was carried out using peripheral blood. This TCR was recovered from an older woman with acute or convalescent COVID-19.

CDR3 residues: CASTDGRGAFETQYF. The CDR3 region has the DNA TGTGCCAGCACTGATGGGCGGGGGGCCTTTGAGACCCAGTACTTC. The chain combines TRBV28 with TRBJ2-5, with TRBD2 matching 8 bases. The V segment lost 7 bases and the J segment 5 bases; nucleotides outside the gene matches: 12. This CDR3 spans 15 amino acids. Germline assignment: CDR1 MDHEN and CDR2 SYDVKM. Full variable domain (outside the CDR3, taken from reference TRBV28 and TRBJ2-5): DVKVTQSSRYLVKRTGEKVFLECVQDMDHENMFWYRQDPGLGLRLIYFSYDVKMKEKGDIPEGYSVSREKKERFSLILESASTNQTSMYLCASTDGRGAFETQYFGPGTRLLVL.